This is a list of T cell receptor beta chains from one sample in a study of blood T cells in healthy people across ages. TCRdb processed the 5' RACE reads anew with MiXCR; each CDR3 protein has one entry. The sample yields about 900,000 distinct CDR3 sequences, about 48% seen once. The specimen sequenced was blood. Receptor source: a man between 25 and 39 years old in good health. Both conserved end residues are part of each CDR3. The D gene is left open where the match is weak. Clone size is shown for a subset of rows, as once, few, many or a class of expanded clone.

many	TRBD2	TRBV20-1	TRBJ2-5	TGCAGTGCTAGAGATCCGACTAGCGGGGGGGGATCTCGAGAGACCCAGTACTTC	CSARDPTSGGGSRETQYF
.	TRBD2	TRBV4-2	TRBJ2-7	TGTGCCAGCAGCCAAGATTGGACTAGCGGGGGCTACGAGCAGTACTTC	CASSQDWTSGGYEQYF
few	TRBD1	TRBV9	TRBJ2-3	TGTGCCAGCAGCGCCGGGACAGGGGGCTCGGCAGATACGCAGTATTTT	CASSAGTGGSADTQYF
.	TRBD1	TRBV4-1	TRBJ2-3	TGCGCCAGCAGCCAAGCCGGGACAGGGAGGATAGATACGCAGTATTTT	CASSQAGTGRIDTQYF
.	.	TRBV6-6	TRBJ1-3	TGTGCCAGCAGCCGACCCTTGGGGGGCCCTGGAAACACCATATATTTT	CASSRPLGGPGNTIYF
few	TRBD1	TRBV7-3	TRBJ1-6	TGTGCCAGCAGCACGGGGACAGGGGGCGCATCTTCACCCCTCCACTTT	CASSTGTGGASSPLHF
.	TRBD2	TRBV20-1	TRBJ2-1	TGCAGTGCCATGGGACTAGCGGGATACAATGAGCAGTTCTTC	CSAMGLAGYNEQFF
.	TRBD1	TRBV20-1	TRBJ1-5	TGCAGTGCTAGAGATAGGGCAGGGGGCGGTCAGCCCCAGCATTTT	CSARDRAGGGQPQHF
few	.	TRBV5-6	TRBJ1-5	TGTGCCAGCAGCTTGCAACCGAATAGCAATCAGCCCCAGCATTTT	CASSLQPNSNQPQHF
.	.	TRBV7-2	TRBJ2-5	TGTGCCAGCAGCTTCAACAGGGCTACCCAAGAGACCCAGTACTTC	CASSFNRATQETQYF
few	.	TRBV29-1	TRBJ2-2	TGCAGCGTTGGGTACGTGGAGGGGCAGATCGCGAACACCGGGGAGCTGTTTTTT	CSVGYVEGQIANTGELFF
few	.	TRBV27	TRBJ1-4	TGTGCCAGCAGTTTATCGTCTACGCCTCCTTCGGGAAAACTGTTTTTT	CASSLSSTPPSGKLFF
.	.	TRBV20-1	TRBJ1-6	TGCAGTGCTAGGGAAACCGGGACAAGGCAAACACCCCTCCACTTT	CSARETGTRQTPLHF
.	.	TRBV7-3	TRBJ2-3	TGTGCCAGCAGCTTATTGCAGTCAGATACGCAGTATTTT	CASSLLQSDTQYF
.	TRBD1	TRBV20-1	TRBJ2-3	TGCAGTGCTAGAGACCCTAAACCGGACAGGGGATTTTCAGATACGCAGTATTTT	CSARDPKPDRGFSDTQYF
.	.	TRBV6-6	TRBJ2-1	TGTGCCACGTTTTGGGGGAGCTCCTACAATGAGCAGTTCTTC	CATFWGSSYNEQFF
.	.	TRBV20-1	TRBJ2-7	TGCAGTGCTAGGGATGGGGAAGAGCAGTACTTC	CSARDGEEQYF
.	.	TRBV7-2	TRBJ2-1	TGTGCCAGCATCCCAGACGTGGCCTACAATGAGCAGTTCTTC	CASIPDVAYNEQFF
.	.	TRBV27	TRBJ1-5	TGTGCCAGCAGTTTAGCCCCGGAGCAGCCCCAGCATTTT	CASSLAPEQPQHF
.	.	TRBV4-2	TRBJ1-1	TGTGCCAGCAGCCAATCTGACAGACCGAACACTGAAGCTTTCTTT	CASSQSDRPNTEAFF
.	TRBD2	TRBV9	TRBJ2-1	TGTGCCAGCAGCGACCACTTCGGGGTAGCGGGAGGGCCGGGCCAAAGCTCCTACAATGAGCAGTTCTTC	CASSDHFGVAGGPGQSSYNEQFF
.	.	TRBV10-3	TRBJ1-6	TGTGCCATCAGTGGGGGGGAGAACAATTCACCCCTCCACTTT	CAISGGENNSPLHF
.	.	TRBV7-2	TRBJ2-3	TGTGCCAGCAGCTTAACCCGGGCACCCACAGATACGCAGTATTTT	CASSLTRAPTDTQYF
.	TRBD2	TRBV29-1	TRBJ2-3	TGCAGCGTTGATTGGGCGGGACTAACAGATACGCAGTATTTT	CSVDWAGLTDTQYF
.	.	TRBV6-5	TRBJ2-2	TGTGCCAGCAGTTACCTTGCCCAGGGCCCCGGGGAGCTGTTTTTT	CASSYLAQGPGELFF
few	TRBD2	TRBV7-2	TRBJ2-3	TGTGCCAGCAGCTTAGAACTAGCGGGGGGCTCCTACATGGGTACGCAGTATTTT	CASSLELAGGSYMGTQYF
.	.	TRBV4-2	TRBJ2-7	TGTGCCAGCAGCCAAGAAGGATGGCGGGGCGGCTCCTACGAGCAGTACTTC	CASSQEGWRGGSYEQYF
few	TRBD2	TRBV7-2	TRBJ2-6	TGTGCCAGCAGCTTAGCGCAGGGTAGCGGGGGGTTTATCTCTGGGGCCAACGTCCTGACTTTC	CASSLAQGSGGFISGANVLTF
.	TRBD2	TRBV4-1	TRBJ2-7	TGCGCCAGCAGCCAAGTAGCGGGGGGAAGCTCCTACGAGCAGTACTTC	CASSQVAGGSSYEQYF
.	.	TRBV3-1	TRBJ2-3	TGTGCCAGCAGCCCCAAGGAGGCTTTGACAGATACGCAGTATTTT	CASSPKEALTDTQYF